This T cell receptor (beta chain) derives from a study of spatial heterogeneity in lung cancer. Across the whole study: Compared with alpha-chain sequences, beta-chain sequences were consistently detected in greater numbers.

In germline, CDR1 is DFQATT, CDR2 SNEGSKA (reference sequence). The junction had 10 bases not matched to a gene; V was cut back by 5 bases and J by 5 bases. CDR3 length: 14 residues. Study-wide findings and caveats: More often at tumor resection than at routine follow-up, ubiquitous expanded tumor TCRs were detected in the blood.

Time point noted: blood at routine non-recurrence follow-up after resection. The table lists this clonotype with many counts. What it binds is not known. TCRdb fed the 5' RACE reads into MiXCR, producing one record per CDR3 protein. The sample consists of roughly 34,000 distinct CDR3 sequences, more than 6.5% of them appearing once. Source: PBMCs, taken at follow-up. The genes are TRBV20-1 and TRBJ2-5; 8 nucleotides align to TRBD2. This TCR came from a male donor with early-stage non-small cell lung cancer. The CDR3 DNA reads TGCAGTGCTGGACGGGGTCCTAGCGGGGAGACCCAGTACTTC. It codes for CSAGRGPSGETQYF.